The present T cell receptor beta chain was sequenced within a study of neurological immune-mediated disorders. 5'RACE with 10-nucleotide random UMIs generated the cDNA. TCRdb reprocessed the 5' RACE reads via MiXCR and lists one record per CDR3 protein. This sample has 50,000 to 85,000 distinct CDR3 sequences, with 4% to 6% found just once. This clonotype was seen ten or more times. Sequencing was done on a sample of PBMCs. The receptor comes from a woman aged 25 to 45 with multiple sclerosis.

Here the CDR3 reads CASSPLAGGLAKNIQYF. The CDR3 nucleotides read TGTGCCAGCAGCCCATTAGCGGGGGGTCTAGCCAAAAACATTCAGTACTTC. The chain links TRBV6-6 to TRBJ2-4; 10 nucleotides match TRBD2. The germline V gene encodes CDR1 MNHNY and CDR2 SVGAGI (reference sequence). The CDR3 loop spans 17 amino acids. V shed 6 bases and J 0 bases; nucleotides not matched to a gene: 8.